Listed below are T cell receptor beta chains from one sample, sequenced in a study of blood T cell repertoires in COVID-19. TCRdb's copy holds only in-frame clones and misses some; the assay was immunoSEQ multiplex PCR. The sample consists of about 480,000 clones, roughly 88% of them appearing once. Specimen: PBMCs or T cells enriched from blood (not recorded which). These receptors were collected from a woman aged 40 to 50 who had recovered from COVID-19. CDR3s include the opening cysteine and the closing phenylalanine or tryptophan. A D gene is named only where the DNA matches it firmly. Clone size is shown for a subset of rows, as once, few, many or a class of expanded clone.

CDR3nt: TGCAGCGTCGCGGGACAGGACACTGAAGCTTTCTTT
CDR3aa: CSVAGQDTEAFF
d_gene: TRBD1
abundance: NA
j_gene: TRBJ1-1
v_gene: TRBV29-1

CDR3nt: TGCGCCAGCAGCCAAGATCGGTGGCTAGCGGGAGGGGCTGGGGCCAACGTCCTGACTTTC
CDR3aa: CASSQDRWLAGGAGANVLTF
d_gene: TRBD2
abundance: NA
j_gene: TRBJ2-6
v_gene: TRBV4-1

CDR3nt: TGCGCCAGCAGTCGCAGCCTAGCGGGAGTTGTAGATACGCAGTATTTT
CDR3aa: CASSRSLAGVVDTQYF
d_gene: TRBD2
abundance: NA
j_gene: TRBJ2-3
v_gene: TRBV4-3

CDR3nt: TGCGCCAGCAGCTCCGACCCAGCCATAGGCGGCAATGAGCAGTTCTTC
CDR3aa: CASSSDPAIGGNEQFF
d_gene: NA
abundance: NA
j_gene: TRBJ2-1
v_gene: TRBV4-3

CDR3nt: TGCGCCAGCAGGAAACAGGGGGCGAACACTGAAGCTTTCTTT
CDR3aa: CASRKQGANTEAFF
d_gene: TRBD1
abundance: NA
j_gene: TRBJ1-1
v_gene: TRBV5-1

CDR3nt: TGTGCCAGCAGCTTGATAGCGGGAACCCCCTACGAGCAGTACTTC
CDR3aa: CASSLIAGTPYEQYF
d_gene: TRBD2
abundance: NA
j_gene: TRBJ2-7
v_gene: TRBV5-6

CDR3nt: TGCGCCAGCAGCTTCGAGGGGGCGGCTTTCGACAGTCAGTTCTTC
CDR3aa: CASSFEGAAFDSQFF
d_gene: TRBD1
abundance: few
j_gene: TRBJ2-1
v_gene: TRBV5-1

CDR3nt: TGTGCCAGCAGTTACTCTCAGCGGGAGGGCCGTGCAGATACGCAGTATTTT
CDR3aa: CASSYSQREGRADTQYF
d_gene: TRBD2
abundance: NA
j_gene: TRBJ2-3
v_gene: TRBV6-2/TRBV6-3

CDR3nt: TGCGCCAGCAGCTTGACTGGACAGTCGGGAAATTCACCCCTCCACTTT
CDR3aa: CASSLTGQSGNSPLHF
d_gene: NA
abundance: NA
j_gene: TRBJ1-6
v_gene: TRBV5-1

CDR3nt: TGCGCCAGCAGCCAAGATTTGGAGGCCCACTCTGGAAACACCATATATTTT
CDR3aa: CASSQDLEAHSGNTIYF
d_gene: NA
abundance: NA
j_gene: TRBJ1-3
v_gene: TRBV4-3

CDR3nt: TGCGCCAGCAGCCCTTCGTGGGGGGGAGAACAGCCCCAGCATTTT
CDR3aa: CASSPSWGGEQPQHF
d_gene: NA
abundance: NA
j_gene: TRBJ1-5
v_gene: TRBV4-3

CDR3nt: TGTGCCAGTAGTACCAACGACAGGCCCATCTATGGCTACACCTTC
CDR3aa: CASSTNDRPIYGYTF
d_gene: NA
abundance: once
j_gene: TRBJ1-2
v_gene: TRBV19

CDR3nt: TGTGCCAGCAGAATCACGGGACTAGCGGGAGGGCCTAACACCGGGGAGCTGTTTTTT
CDR3aa: CASRITGLAGGPNTGELFF
d_gene: TRBD2
abundance: NA
j_gene: TRBJ2-2
v_gene: TRBV11-3

CDR3nt: TGTGCCACCAGTGGGTCAGGGTGGGATCAGCCCCAGCATTTT
CDR3aa: CATSGSGWDQPQHF
d_gene: NA
abundance: NA
j_gene: TRBJ1-5
v_gene: TRBV24-1

CDR3nt: TGTGCCAGCAGTTTGTCGTCTACGGGGGAGCAGTACTTC
CDR3aa: CASSLSSTGEQYF
d_gene: NA
abundance: NA
j_gene: TRBJ2-7
v_gene: TRBV28

CDR3nt: TGCAGCGTCAACAGGGGGCCTGGAAACACCATATATTTT
CDR3aa: CSVNRGPGNTIYF
d_gene: TRBD1
abundance: NA
j_gene: TRBJ1-3
v_gene: TRBV29-1

CDR3nt: TGTGCCAGCAGTCCGACAGGGCCACGGGAGCAGTTCTTC
CDR3aa: CASSPTGPREQFF
d_gene: TRBD1
abundance: NA
j_gene: TRBJ2-1
v_gene: TRBV27

CDR3nt: TGTGCCAGCAGTTACATCACGACAGGGCGGCGGGAGACCCAGTACTTC
CDR3aa: CASSYITTGRRETQYF
d_gene: TRBD1
abundance: NA
j_gene: TRBJ2-5
v_gene: TRBV6-5

CDR3nt: TGTGCCAGCAGCAATAGCGGGAGTTGGTACGAGCAGTACTTC
CDR3aa: CASSNSGSWYEQYF
d_gene: TRBD2
abundance: NA
j_gene: TRBJ2-7
v_gene: TRBV11-2

CDR3nt: TGTGCCAGCAGTTACTCCGGCGGAGGATACGAGCAGTACTTC
CDR3aa: CASSYSGGGYEQYF
d_gene: NA
abundance: NA
j_gene: TRBJ2-7
v_gene: TRBV6-5

CDR3nt: TGTGCCAGCAGCTTAGCGCTTAGCGGGAGCTCCTACGAGCAGTACTTC
CDR3aa: CASSLALSGSSYEQYF
d_gene: TRBD2
abundance: NA
j_gene: TRBJ2-7
v_gene: TRBV7-2

CDR3nt: TGCGCCAGCAGCTATGGGGGGGTAGGAGCCTATGGCTACACCTTC
CDR3aa: CASSYGGVGAYGYTF
d_gene: NA
abundance: few
j_gene: TRBJ1-2
v_gene: TRBV5-1

CDR3nt: TGTGCCAGCAGGAACGTCGGACAGGGGGCAAACAATGAGCAGTTCTTC
CDR3aa: CASRNVGQGANNEQFF
d_gene: TRBD1
abundance: NA
j_gene: TRBJ2-1
v_gene: TRBV2

CDR3nt: TGTGCCAGCTCACCGGGGACTAGCGTCTCCTACAATGAGCAGTTCTTC
CDR3aa: CASSPGTSVSYNEQFF
d_gene: TRBD2
abundance: NA
j_gene: TRBJ2-1
v_gene: TRBV18

CDR3nt: TGTGCCAGCGGTGGTACTCATTCACCCCTCCACTTT
CDR3aa: CASGGTHSPLHF
d_gene: NA
abundance: NA
j_gene: TRBJ1-6
v_gene: TRBV3-1/TRBV3-2

CDR3nt: TGTGCCAGCTCAAACGGGGTTGAGCAGTTCTTC
CDR3aa: CASSNGVEQFF
d_gene: NA
abundance: NA
j_gene: TRBJ2-1
v_gene: TRBV18

CDR3nt: TGTGCCTGGAGTGTTGGGCACAGGGCTTGGGGCTTT
CDR3aa: CAWSVGHRAWGF
d_gene: NA
abundance: NA
j_gene: TRBJ1-1
v_gene: TRBV30

CDR3nt: TGTGCCAGCAGGGAGGGAATCGGGGGAGGGCAGTTCTTC
CDR3aa: CASREGIGGGQFF
d_gene: NA
abundance: once
j_gene: TRBJ2-1
v_gene: TRBV2

CDR3nt: TGTGCCAGTAGTACCGGGACAGGGTCCACACCCCTCCACTTT
CDR3aa: CASSTGTGSTPLHF
d_gene: TRBD1
abundance: NA
j_gene: TRBJ1-6
v_gene: TRBV19

CDR3nt: TGTGCCACCCGTGGGCCCGGGAACAGCGGCGACGAGCAGTACTTC
CDR3aa: CATRGPGNSGDEQYF
d_gene: NA
abundance: NA
j_gene: TRBJ2-7
v_gene: TRBV15

CDR3nt: TGTGCCAGCAGTGAAAGACGGGAGGGGCAAGAGACCCAGTACTTC
CDR3aa: CASSERREGQETQYF
d_gene: TRBD2
abundance: NA
j_gene: TRBJ2-5
v_gene: TRBV2

CDR3nt: TGTGCCAGCTCCGACGCGACAGGACTGAACACTGAAGCTTTCTTT
CDR3aa: CASSDATGLNTEAFF
d_gene: NA
abundance: NA
j_gene: TRBJ1-1
v_gene: TRBV18

CDR3nt: TGCGCCAGCAGTGTTTCTAGCGGGAGGCCCCCGCGGGGCTCCTACAATGAGCAGTTCTTC
CDR3aa: CASSVSSGRPPRGSYNEQFF
d_gene: TRBD2
abundance: NA
j_gene: TRBJ2-1
v_gene: TRBV10-1

CDR3nt: TGTGCCAGCAGAAGAACCCGAGAGAACACTGAAGCTTTCTTT
CDR3aa: CASRRTRENTEAFF
d_gene: NA
abundance: NA
j_gene: TRBJ1-1
v_gene: TRBV6-4

CDR3nt: TGTGCCAGCAGCGAACTCTTAAACTACGAGCAGTACTTC
CDR3aa: CASSELLNYEQYF
d_gene: NA
abundance: NA
j_gene: TRBJ2-7
v_gene: TRBV12-3/TRBV12-4

CDR3nt: TGTGCCAGCAGCGCCGACAGGGGTACGCAGTATTTT
CDR3aa: CASSADRGTQYF
d_gene: TRBD1
abundance: NA
j_gene: TRBJ2-3
v_gene: TRBV7-6

CDR3nt: TGCAGTGCCAGTAAGCGGGAGGGCCGGGGAAACATTCAGTACTTC
CDR3aa: CSASKREGRGNIQYF
d_gene: TRBD2
abundance: once
j_gene: TRBJ2-4
v_gene: TRBV20-1

CDR3nt: TGTGCCAGCAGCGTAGCTCCGAGGTCTAGCGGTAGCTCCTACGAGCAGTACTTC
CDR3aa: CASSVAPRSSGSSYEQYF
d_gene: TRBD2
abundance: NA
j_gene: TRBJ2-7
v_gene: TRBV9

CDR3nt: TGCGCCAGCAGCCCTGAACGGGATGGAAGACAGTATTTT
CDR3aa: CASSPERDGRQYF
d_gene: NA
abundance: NA
j_gene: TRBJ2-3
v_gene: TRBV10-1

CDR3nt: TGTGCCAGCAGTTACCGGACTAGCGGGGAAAACAATGAGCAGTTCTTC
CDR3aa: CASSYRTSGENNEQFF
d_gene: TRBD2
abundance: once
j_gene: TRBJ2-1
v_gene: TRBV6-2/TRBV6-3

CDR3nt: TGTGCCAGCAGCTCCGGGACAGGGGGCCACGGGGAGCTGTTTTTT
CDR3aa: CASSSGTGGHGELFF
d_gene: TRBD1
abundance: NA
j_gene: TRBJ2-2
v_gene: TRBV11-3

CDR3nt: TGTGCCAGCAGTTACTCGACAGGGCGTTCTGAAGCTTTCTTT
CDR3aa: CASSYSTGRSEAFF
d_gene: TRBD1
abundance: NA
j_gene: TRBJ1-1
v_gene: TRBV6-5

CDR3nt: TGTGCCAGCAGCCAACGGGGACAGATGATCTCTGGGGCCAACGTCCTGACTTTC
CDR3aa: CASSQRGQMISGANVLTF
d_gene: TRBD1
abundance: NA
j_gene: TRBJ2-6
v_gene: TRBV3-1/TRBV3-2

CDR3nt: TGTGCCAGCAGCTTGGGGCCAGGGACTAACTATGGCTACACCTTC
CDR3aa: CASSLGPGTNYGYTF
d_gene: NA
abundance: few
j_gene: TRBJ1-2
v_gene: TRBV5-5

CDR3nt: TGTGCCAGCAGTGAAGGGCAGGGCAGAGGCTACACCTTC
CDR3aa: CASSEGQGRGYTF
d_gene: NA
abundance: NA
j_gene: TRBJ1-2
v_gene: TRBV2

CDR3nt: TGTGCCACCAGTCCCCCCAGACTAGCGGGAGGGAACAATGAGCAGTTCTTC
CDR3aa: CATSPPRLAGGNNEQFF
d_gene: TRBD2
abundance: once
j_gene: TRBJ2-1
v_gene: TRBV24-1

CDR3nt: TGCAGCGTTGGGTGGGGGACAGGGAGATCCAATGAGCAGTTCTTC
CDR3aa: CSVGWGTGRSNEQFF
d_gene: TRBD1
abundance: NA
j_gene: TRBJ2-1
v_gene: TRBV29-1